The rows below give T cell receptor beta chains drawn from one sample of a study of T cell responses to AZD1222 COVID-19 vaccine. Produced via immunoSEQ multiplex PCR; TCRdb's table is partial and in-frame only. This sample has around 200,000 clones, with approximately 94% found just once. Specimen: peripheral blood, collected 28 days after the second AZD1222 dose. The source is an adult who received the AZD1222 COVID-19 vaccine. Both conserved end residues are part of each CDR3. A D gene is named only where the DNA matches it firmly. A row's size may be missing; if present it is once, few, many or a size class.

CDR3 protein: CASSLAGGRIFEQFF; CDR3 DNA: TGCGCCAGCAGCTTGGCGGGAGGGCGTATCTTTGAGCAGTTCTTC; J gene: TRBJ2-1; D gene: TRBD2; clone size: -; V gene: TRBV5-1
CDR3 protein: CASSSRGFIEETQYF; CDR3 DNA: TGTGCCAGCAGCTCCAGGGGGTTTATTGAGGAGACCCAGTACTTC; J gene: TRBJ2-5; D gene: TRBD1; clone size: once; V gene: TRBV11-2
CDR3 protein: CASSVVDGAYEQYF; CDR3 DNA: TGTGCCAGCAGCGTAGTTGACGGCGCCTACGAGCAGTACTTC; J gene: TRBJ2-7; D gene: -; clone size: -; V gene: TRBV9
CDR3 protein: CASSPIPRATDTQYF; CDR3 DNA: TGTGCCAGCAGCCCCATTCCCCGGGCAACAGATACGCAGTATTTT; J gene: TRBJ2-3; D gene: -; clone size: -; V gene: TRBV9
CDR3 protein: CATSSDREVGELFF; CDR3 DNA: TGTGCCACCAGTTCGGACAGGGAGGTCGGGGAGCTGTTTTTT; J gene: TRBJ2-2; D gene: TRBD1; clone size: -; V gene: TRBV24-1
CDR3 protein: CASSEPDYTDTQYF; CDR3 DNA: TGTGCCAGCAGTGAACCAGACTACACAGATACGCAGTATTTT; J gene: TRBJ2-3; D gene: -; clone size: -; V gene: TRBV6-1
CDR3 protein: CASSLRTGPNEQFF; CDR3 DNA: TGTGCCAGCAGTTTAAGGACAGGTCCCAATGAGCAGTTCTTC; J gene: TRBJ2-1; D gene: TRBD1; clone size: -; V gene: TRBV27
CDR3 protein: CASSLWGNQPQHF; CDR3 DNA: TGTGCCAGCAGCCTGTGGGGCAATCAGCCCCAGCATTTT; J gene: TRBJ1-5; D gene: -; clone size: -; V gene: TRBV6-5
CDR3 protein: CASSPLPGQGLRGYTF; CDR3 DNA: TGTGCCAGCAGCCCCCTTCCGGGACAGGGATTGCGTGGCTACACCTTC; J gene: TRBJ1-2; D gene: TRBD1; clone size: -; V gene: TRBV11-3
CDR3 protein: CASSLQAGQGAPYGYTF; CDR3 DNA: TGTGCCAGCAGCTTGCAAGCTGGGCAGGGGGCACCCTATGGCTACACCTTC; J gene: TRBJ1-2; D gene: TRBD1; clone size: -; V gene: TRBV5-5
CDR3 protein: CASSEARSNQPQHF; CDR3 DNA: TGTGCCAGCAGTGAAGCGCGTAGCAATCAGCCCCAGCATTTT; J gene: TRBJ1-5; D gene: -; clone size: -; V gene: TRBV2
CDR3 protein: CASHPLGADSPLHF; CDR3 DNA: TGTGCCAGTCACCCCCTCGGGGCGGATTCACCCCTCCACTTT; J gene: TRBJ1-6; D gene: -; clone size: -; V gene: TRBV6-5
CDR3 protein: CASSLGPGGYGYTF; CDR3 DNA: TGTGCCAGCAGCTTGGGTCCGGGAGGCTATGGCTACACCTTC; J gene: TRBJ1-2; D gene: -; clone size: -; V gene: TRBV7-9
CDR3 protein: CASATLYSNQPQHF; CDR3 DNA: TGTGCCAGTGCGACACTATATAGCAATCAGCCCCAGCATTTT; J gene: TRBJ1-5; D gene: -; clone size: -; V gene: TRBV2
CDR3 protein: CASSPLTGPFLGYTF; CDR3 DNA: TGTGCCAGCAGCCCCCTGACAGGGCCCTTCCTTGGCTACACCTTC; J gene: TRBJ1-2; D gene: TRBD1; clone size: -; V gene: TRBV7-8
CDR3 protein: CASSLVRDEQYF; CDR3 DNA: TGCGCCAGCAGCTTGGTTAGGGACGAGCAGTACTTC; J gene: TRBJ2-7; D gene: -; clone size: -; V gene: TRBV5-1
CDR3 protein: CASSPSLVGAGIKQYF; CDR3 DNA: TGTGCTAGCAGCCCTTCCTTAGTAGGTGCGGGTATCAAGCAGTACTTC; J gene: TRBJ2-7; D gene: -; clone size: -; V gene: TRBV7-7
CDR3 protein: CASSPPRGGSYNEQFF; CDR3 DNA: TGTGCCAGCTCACCCCCAAGGGGTGGCAGCTACAATGAGCAGTTCTTC; J gene: TRBJ2-1; D gene: -; clone size: few; V gene: TRBV18
CDR3 protein: CASRDPGVLIAEAFF; CDR3 DNA: TGTGCCAGCCGCGACCCGGGGGTTTTAATCGCTGAAGCTTTCTTT; J gene: TRBJ1-1; D gene: -; clone size: -; V gene: TRBV27
CDR3 protein: CASSVAPPRTSGGVWLDTQYF; CDR3 DNA: TGTGCCAGCAGCGTAGCCCCCCCCAGGACTAGCGGGGGGGTTTGGTTGGATACGCAGTATTTT; J gene: TRBJ2-3; D gene: TRBD2; clone size: -; V gene: TRBV9
CDR3 protein: CASSSYQDRGKTDTQYF; CDR3 DNA: TGTGCCAGCAGCTCCTACCAGGACAGGGGGAAGACAGATACGCAGTATTTT; J gene: TRBJ2-3; D gene: TRBD1; clone size: -; V gene: TRBV7-2
CDR3 protein: CATSDSRGGTTGELFF; CDR3 DNA: TGTGCCACCAGTGATTCGAGAGGGGGGACCACCGGGGAGCTGTTTTTT; J gene: TRBJ2-2; D gene: -; clone size: -; V gene: TRBV24-1
CDR3 protein: CASSKYLQSVNTEAFF; CDR3 DNA: TGTGCCAGCAGTAAATATTTACAGAGCGTGAACACTGAAGCTTTCTTT; J gene: TRBJ1-1; D gene: -; clone size: -; V gene: TRBV2
CDR3 protein: CASNRDSAGPQHF; CDR3 DNA: TGTGCCAGCAACCGGGACAGCGCAGGGCCCCAGCATTTT; J gene: TRBJ1-5; D gene: TRBD1; clone size: -; V gene: TRBV2
CDR3 protein: CASSRRGLDYEQYF; CDR3 DNA: TGTGCCAGCAGCCGGCGGGGGCTCGACTACGAGCAGTACTTC; J gene: TRBJ2-7; D gene: -; clone size: -; V gene: TRBV3-1/TRBV3-2
CDR3 protein: CASSPGGHTDTQYF; CDR3 DNA: TGTGCCAGCAGTCCGGGGGGACACACAGATACGCAGTATTTT; J gene: TRBJ2-3; D gene: -; clone size: -; V gene: TRBV25-1
CDR3 protein: CAWTPESSRLGSYEQYF; CDR3 DNA: TGTGCCTGGACCCCGGAATCTTCGAGGTTGGGCTCCTACGAGCAGTACTTC; J gene: TRBJ2-7; D gene: -; clone size: once; V gene: TRBV30
CDR3 protein: CATPTLNKRRNQPQHF; CDR3 DNA: TGTGCCACCCCAACCCTGAACAAACGCAGGAATCAGCCCCAGCATTTT; J gene: TRBJ1-5; D gene: -; clone size: -; V gene: TRBV24-1
CDR3 protein: CASTDIPYYGYTF; CDR3 DNA: TGTGCCAGCACCGACATTCCCTACTATGGCTACACCTTC; J gene: TRBJ1-2; D gene: -; clone size: -; V gene: TRBV5-4
CDR3 protein: CASSSPASGIYNEQFF; CDR3 DNA: TGTGCCAGCAGCTCGCCTGCTAGCGGGATATACAATGAGCAGTTCTTC; J gene: TRBJ2-1; D gene: TRBD2; clone size: -; V gene: TRBV28
CDR3 protein: CASRLGQLEAFF; CDR3 DNA: TGTGCCAGCAGGCTGGGACAGCTTGAAGCTTTCTTT; J gene: TRBJ1-1; D gene: TRBD1; clone size: -; V gene: TRBV27
CDR3 protein: CASSLWSGETEAFF; CDR3 DNA: TGTGCCAGCAGCTTATGGTCGGGGGAGACTGAAGCTTTCTTT; J gene: TRBJ1-1; D gene: -; clone size: -; V gene: TRBV7-9
CDR3 protein: CASSPSTGTGYTQYF; CDR3 DNA: TGCGCCAGCAGCCCTAGTACCGGGACAGGGTATACGCAGTATTTT; J gene: TRBJ2-3; D gene: TRBD1; clone size: -; V gene: TRBV4-3
CDR3 protein: CASTPWGPQGAFF; CDR3 DNA: TGTGCCAGCACCCCTTGGGGGCCCCAGGGAGCTTTCTTT; J gene: TRBJ1-1; D gene: -; clone size: -; V gene: TRBV12-3/TRBV12-4
CDR3 protein: CASSQVPKSLNTEAFF; CDR3 DNA: TGCGCCAGCAGCCAAGTCCCTAAGAGCTTGAACACTGAAGCTTTCTTT; J gene: TRBJ1-1; D gene: -; clone size: -; V gene: TRBV4-1
CDR3 protein: CASSLGNQNGYTF; CDR3 DNA: TGTGCCAGCAGCTTGGGCAATCAGAATGGCTACACCTTC; J gene: TRBJ1-2; D gene: -; clone size: -; V gene: TRBV7-9
CDR3 protein: CASPTFSGNTIYF; CDR3 DNA: TGTGCCAGTCCCACCTTCTCTGGAAACACCATATATTTT; J gene: TRBJ1-3; D gene: -; clone size: -; V gene: TRBV6-5
CDR3 protein: CASSQTGGSNQPQHF; CDR3 DNA: TGCGCCAGCAGCCAAACAGGGGGGAGCAATCAGCCCCAGCATTTT; J gene: TRBJ1-5; D gene: TRBD1; clone size: -; V gene: TRBV4-3
CDR3 protein: CASSLRSPHQETQYF; CDR3 DNA: TGCGCCAGCAGCTTAAGGAGCCCCCACCAAGAGACCCAGTACTTC; J gene: TRBJ2-5; D gene: -; clone size: -; V gene: TRBV5-1
CDR3 protein: CASSQTAGNTIYF; CDR3 DNA: TGTGCCAGCAGCCAAACAGCCGGAAACACCATATATTTT; J gene: TRBJ1-3; D gene: -; clone size: -; V gene: TRBV27
CDR3 protein: CASSSTRGQSNYGYTF; CDR3 DNA: TGTGCCAGCAGCTCCACACGAGGACAGTCTAACTATGGCTACACCTTC; J gene: TRBJ1-2; D gene: -; clone size: -; V gene: TRBV7-9
CDR3 protein: CASSTGQPNEKLFF; CDR3 DNA: TGCGCCAGCAGCACGGGACAGCCGAATGAAAAACTGTTTTTT; J gene: TRBJ1-4; D gene: TRBD1; clone size: -; V gene: TRBV5-1
CDR3 protein: CASSARGARANGLFF; CDR3 DNA: TGTGCCAGCAGCGCTCGAGGGGCCCGGGCGAATGGACTGTTTTTT; J gene: TRBJ1-4; D gene: -; clone size: once; V gene: TRBV5-6
CDR3 protein: CASSVDPMRGITDTQYF; CDR3 DNA: TGTGCCAGCAGCGTAGACCCCATGCGGGGGATAACAGATACGCAGTATTTT; J gene: TRBJ2-3; D gene: TRBD2; clone size: -; V gene: TRBV9
CDR3 protein: CASSPRLAGGVFQYF; CDR3 DNA: TGTGCCAGCAGTCCCCGACTAGCGGGAGGTGTCTTCCAGTACTTC; J gene: TRBJ2-4; D gene: TRBD2; clone size: once; V gene: TRBV28
CDR3 protein: CASSLIQTSYNEQFF; CDR3 DNA: TGTGCCAGCAGTTTAATTCAGACTTCGTACAATGAGCAGTTCTTC; J gene: TRBJ2-1; D gene: -; clone size: -; V gene: TRBV27
CDR3 protein: CASSQQQVSTEAFF; CDR3 DNA: TGTGCCAGCAGTCAACAGCAGGTGAGCACTGAAGCTTTCTTT; J gene: TRBJ1-1; D gene: -; clone size: -; V gene: TRBV6-6
CDR3 protein: CASSEGTVDYGYTF; CDR3 DNA: TGTGCCAGCAGTGAGGGGACTGTGGACTATGGCTACACCTTC; J gene: TRBJ1-2; D gene: -; clone size: -; V gene: TRBV6-1
CDR3 protein: CASRVQHGDTEAFF; CDR3 DNA: TGTGCCAGCAGGGTCCAGCACGGAGACACTGAAGCTTTCTTT; J gene: TRBJ1-1; D gene: -; clone size: once; V gene: TRBV6-5
CDR3 protein: CASSSTQGLRAPLHF; CDR3 DNA: TGTGCCAGCAGTTCTACACAGGGACTTCGGGCACCCCTCCACTTT; J gene: TRBJ1-6; D gene: -; clone size: -; V gene: TRBV28
CDR3 protein: CASSSSGVGADTQYF; CDR3 DNA: TGTGCCAGTAGTTCGTCAGGGGTAGGAGCGGATACGCAGTATTTT; J gene: TRBJ2-3; D gene: -; clone size: once; V gene: TRBV19
CDR3 protein: CASSQIVGGLSYNEQFF; CDR3 DNA: TGTGCCAGCAGCCAAATCGTCGGGGGTTTGTCCTACAATGAGCAGTTCTTC; J gene: TRBJ2-1; D gene: -; clone size: -; V gene: TRBV3-1/TRBV3-2
CDR3 protein: CASSARQGKTDEKLFF; CDR3 DNA: TGTGCCAGCAGCGCGCGACAGGGAAAAACGGATGAAAAACTGTTTTTT; J gene: TRBJ1-4; D gene: TRBD1; clone size: once; V gene: TRBV5-8
CDR3 protein: CASSSRTGFGYGYTF; CDR3 DNA: TGTGCCAGCAGTTCACGGACAGGGTTTGGCTATGGCTACACCTTC; J gene: TRBJ1-2; D gene: TRBD1; clone size: once; V gene: TRBV27